Following are 25 T cell receptor beta chains from one sample sequenced in a study of human T cells and chemical hapten exposure. TCRdb analysed the RACE reads with MiXCR anew, one entry per CDR3 protein. The table shows some 52,000 distinct CDR3 sequences, with 11% occurring only once. Time point in this sample: patch test 1, 2 weeks after DPC sensitization. Sample treatment: therapeutic diphenylcyclopropenone sensitization with weekly scalp DPC. From whole blood left unfractionated, total RNA was extracted. Sequencing used whole blood, obtained in connection with sensitization to the hapten diphenylcyclopropenone (DPC). These receptor sequences come from a woman aged 40 to 50 with alopecia areata. Some clones in this sample may be carry-over from other donors' samples.

This chain connects TRBV27 to TRBJ2-1; 7 nucleotides line up with TRBD2. Germline values: CDR1 MNHEY, CDR2 SMNVEV (reference sequence). The CDR3 is 18 amino acids. J lost 2 bases, V lost 6 bases, and 16 bases had no gene match. The CDR3 is CASRPTLLAPPPYNEQFF. CDR3 coding DNA: TGTGCCAGCAGACCGACCCTACTAGCGCCACCCCCCTACAATGAGCAGTTCTTC.

This clonotype was recorded a few times. The CDR3 is CASSESGDRQPQHF. CDR3 in DNA: TGTGCCAGCAGCGAAAGCGGCGATCGTCAGCCCCAGCATTTT. The V and J genes are TRBV9 and TRBJ1-5; D call uncertain. The CDR3 is 14 amino acids. Germline V gene lookup returns CDR1 SGDLS and CDR2 YYNGEE. Trimming pared 3 bases from V and 6 bases from J, leaving 13 bases between.

This clonotype was recorded at least ten times. Germline and junction disagree at one end, which may indicate a read error. This chain connects TRBV7-7 to TRBJ2-3; 14 bases match TRBD2. Looked up from germline, CDR1 is SSHAT and CDR2 is FNYEAQ (reference sequence). This CDR3 is built from 16 residues. CDR3 amino acids: CASSPGLAGATDTQYF. The CDR3 nucleotides are TGTGCTAGCAGCCCGGGACTAGCGGGAGCCACAGATACGCAGTATTTT.

This clonotype came up a few times. The gene calls are TRBV7-8 and TRBJ2-7, with D possibly matching TRBD1 (6 bases). Germline lookup yields CDR1 SGHVS and CDR2 FQNEAQ. V was cut by 4 bases and J by 2 bases, with 9 bases left in between. The CDR3 is 13 amino acids. CDR3 in amino acids: CASSSRTAYEQYF. CDR3 DNA sequence: TGTGCCAGCAGCTCCCGGACAGCCTACGAGCAGTACTTC.

CDR3 amino acids: CASSRPYPGVSYEQYF. Written as DNA, the CDR3 is TGTGCCAGCAGTCGTCCTTACCCAGGCGTTTCCTACGAGCAGTACTTC. This sequence joins TRBV28 and TRBJ2-7; D gene unclear. The CDR3 covers 16 residues. The germline gives CDR1 MDHEN, CDR2 SYDVKM. The ends were cut back, 5 bases at V and 1 base at J, with 18 bases in the middle.

Many counts were recorded for this clonotype. The chain links TRBV20-1 to TRBJ2-7, with 8 nucleotides matching TRBD1. The germline CDR1 and CDR2 sequences are DFQATT and SNEGSKA (reference sequence). This CDR3 contains 15 residues. V lost 0 bases, J lost 4 bases, and 8 bases stayed unmatched. The CDR3 region has the DNA TGCAGTGCTAGAGATCTCGGCAGGGGGCTGTACGAGCAGTACTTC. Translating gives CSARDLGRGLYEQYF.

Ten or more counts support this clonotype. The chain employs TRBV12-3 or TRBV12-4 and TRBJ2-3; D perhaps matches TRBD2 (6 bases). The CDR3 is made up of 16 amino acids. V shed 2 bases and J shed 4 bases, with 16 bases lying between them. The CDR3 nucleotides read TGTGCCAGCAGTTTACTGACTAGTTTTATGGCAGATACGCAGTATTTT. Its translation: CASSLLTSFMADTQYF.

This clonotype was detected a few times. V is TRBV4-3 and J is TRBJ1-1; D is unclear. CDR1 LGHNA and CDR2 YSLEER come from the germline V gene. V dropped 0 bases and J dropped 0 bases, with 5 bases sitting between them. This CDR3 spans 14 amino acids. CDR3 sequence: CASSQDMVNTEAFF. CDR3 DNA: TGCGCCAGCAGCCAAGATATGGTGAACACTGAAGCTTTCTTT.

This clonotype has more than one count but fewer than ten. The chain couples TRBV4-3 to TRBJ1-4, with TRBD1 matching 7 bases. The V gene's germline CDR1 is LGHNA and CDR2 YSLEER. The CDR3 spans 15 residues. After removal of 1 base from V and 8 bases from J, the junction contained 7 bases not matched to a gene. The CDR3 protein is CASSQGDRVREKLFF. The CDR3 DNA reads as TGCGCCAGCAGCCAAGGTGACAGGGTCAGGGAAAAACTGTTTTTT.

This clonotype was observed at least ten times. The rearrangement links TRBV12-3 or TRBV12-4 to TRBJ2-1; D perhaps matches TRBD2 (6 bases). This CDR3 contains 15 residues. V was clipped by 3 bases and J by 0 bases, with 9 bases between them. Here the CDR3 reads CASSLGGVSYNEQFF. CDR3 in DNA: TGTGCCAGCAGTTTGGGCGGGGTCTCCTACAATGAGCAGTTCTTC.

The sample holds many counts of this clonotype. This chain connects TRBV20-1 to TRBJ1-1; D possibly corresponds to TRBD1 (5 bases). Trimming shortened V by 3 bases and J by 1 base, and 12 bases separated the two germline ends. The germline V gene has CDR1 DFQATT and CDR2 SNEGSKA (reference sequence). This CDR3 contains 14 residues. The CDR3 coding sequence is TGCAGTGCTAGTTCAGGGCCGCAGAACACTGAAGCTTTCTTT. Protein product: CSASSGPQNTEAFF.

A few counts support this clonotype. This chain joins TRBV7-2 and TRBJ2-2, with D possibly being TRBD2 (5 bases). CDR3 size: 15 residues. Looked up from germline, CDR1 is SGHTA and CDR2 is FQGNSA. The V end lost 0 bases, the J end lost 7 bases, and 12 bases lay between the germline ends. Written as DNA, the CDR3 is TGTGCCAGCAGCTTAGCGCGGGCGTCCGGCGGGGAGCTGTTTTTT. Protein product: CASSLARASGGELFF.

This clonotype came up once. Here the CDR3 omits its conserved ending phenylalanine or tryptophan, so a read error is the likely source. The genes are TRBV7-9 and TRBJ1-6, with unresolved D. Germline-derived CDR1 and CDR2 are SEHNR and FQNEAQ (reference sequence). Trimming removed 4 bases from V and 14 bases from J, with 12 bases in between. The CDR3 extends over 12 amino acids. The CDR3 nucleotides read TGTGCCAGCAGCTCCGGGTCCTCCACCCTCCACCTT. Residues: CASSSGSSTLHL.

This clonotype was found many times. The chain combines TRBV11-2 with TRBJ2-7, with D maybe TRBD2 (6 bases). CDR1 SGHAT and CDR2 FQNNGV come from the germline V gene. This CDR3 has 14 amino acids. The V and J ends lost 4 bases and 2 bases respectively, with 12 bases between them. CDR3 loop: CASSSMTGAYEQYF. Written as DNA, the CDR3 is TGTGCCAGCAGCTCCATGACGGGGGCCTACGAGCAGTACTTC.

The gene calls are TRBV6-6 and TRBJ2-7, with 10 bases aligning to TRBD1. J was trimmed by 2 bases and V by 6 bases; bases with no gene match: 7. From germline, CDR1 is MNHNY and CDR2 SVGAGI (reference sequence). This CDR3 spans 15 amino acids. In DNA form, the CDR3 reads TGTGCCAGCAGCCGCGGGACAGGGGTGGCCTACGAGCAGTACTTC. Its translation is CASSRGTGVAYEQYF.

This clonotype came up many times. The V and J genes are TRBV28 and TRBJ2-5; tentative D call: TRBD2 (6 bases). The V gene lost 4 bases and the J gene lost 9 bases, with 24 bases spanning the gap. Germline CDR1 and CDR2: MDHEN and SYDVKM. The CDR3 length is 16 residues. The CDR3 bases are TGTGCCAGCAGTTCCCCCGGCGGGGTTGGTTTATTGGCCCAGTACTTC. Its translation: CASSSPGGVGLLAQYF.

This clonotype was recorded at least ten times. This chain connects TRBV18 to TRBJ2-1, with 8 bases lining up with TRBD2. The CDR3 extends over 19 amino acids. With V trimmed by 3 bases and J by 5 bases, 18 bases remained unmatched. CDR1 KGHSH and CDR2 LQKENI come from the germline V gene. The CDR3: CASSPRAPAGAGANNEQFF. For the CDR3, the DNA is TGTGCCAGCTCACCGAGGGCACCTGCGGGAGCGGGAGCTAACAATGAGCAGTTCTTC. The full variable domain, in which reference TRBV18 and TRBJ2-1 provide the parts outside the CDR3, is NAGVMQNPRHLVRRRGQEARLRCSPMKGHSHVYWYRQLPEEGLKFMVYLQKENIIDESGMPKERFSAEFPKEGPSILRIQQVVRGDSAAYFCASSPRAPAGAGANNEQFFGPGTRLTVL.

V is TRBV5-1 and J is TRBJ2-1; 8 nucleotides match TRBD2. Germline V gene data show CDR1 as SGHRS and CDR2 as YFSETQ. The V gene end was trimmed by 4 bases and the J gene end by 7 bases; junction bases not matched to a gene: 7. This CDR3 has 14 residues. As DNA, the CDR3 is TGCGCCAGCAGCCGTTCTCTAGCGGGTAATGAGCAGTTCTTC. Translating it yields CASSRSLAGNEQFF.

This clonotype has a handful of counts. The chain carries TRBV18 and TRBJ1-5; D unresolved. The CDR3 is 15 residues long. The V gene's germline CDR1 is KGHSH and CDR2 LQKENI. V lost 2 bases and J 8 bases, leaving 16 bases between the germline ends. In DNA, the CDR3 is TGTGCCAGCTCACCAAGACCTACACGGACGGAGCCCCAGCATTTT. This gives the protein CASSPRPTRTEPQHF.

The V and J genes are TRBV18 and TRBJ1-5, with 12 bases lining up with TRBD1. Germline-derived CDR1 and CDR2 are KGHSH and LQKENI. This CDR3 spans 15 amino acids. Germline trimming cut 3 bases from V and 6 bases from J; bases unmatched to any gene: 3. DNA for the CDR3: TGTGCCAGCTCACCGCGGGACAGGGGGCCTCAGCCCCAGCATTTT. Its protein product is CASSPRDRGPQPQHF.

This rearrangement joins TRBV27 to TRBJ1-5, with D unresolved. V was shortened by 3 bases and J by 7 bases, with 7 bases between the two germline ends. The CDR3 contains 12 residues. Germline CDR1 MNHEY, CDR2 SMNVEV (reference sequence). CDR3 loop: CASSFGGQPQHF. CDR3 DNA: TGTGCCAGCAGTTTCGGTGGGCAGCCCCAGCATTTT.

The chain couples TRBV27 to TRBJ1-1; TRBD1 agrees at 8 bases. The V and J ends lost 5 bases and 5 bases, in that order; junction bases with no gene match: 7. This CDR3 has 14 residues. Germline CDR1 reads MNHEY; CDR2 reads SMNVEV (reference sequence). The DNA of the CDR3 is TGTGCCAGCAGTAGTCAGGGGGCCGGGACTGAAGCTTTCTTT. The encoded protein is CASSSQGAGTEAFF.

This clonotype was counted between two and nine times. The chain couples TRBV6-5 to TRBJ2-7, with no clear D. Between the trimmed V and J ends, which lost 0 bases and 7 bases, there was a span of 13 bases. In germline, CDR1 is MNHEY, CDR2 SVGAGI. The CDR3 is 14 residues long. In DNA form, the CDR3 reads TGTGCCAGCAGTTACTCGTACACCTTCTCGGAGCAGTACTTC. Its protein product is CASSYSYTFSEQYF.

The table lists this clonotype with many counts. The chain combines TRBV9 with TRBJ1-3; possible D gene TRBD1, 5 bases. V shed 0 bases and J shed 1 base, with 11 bases lying between them. This CDR3 contains 16 residues. From germline, CDR1 is SGDLS and CDR2 YYNGEE. The CDR3 DNA follows: TGTGCCAGCAGCGTAGGCCGACAGCCTTCTGGAAACACCATATATTTT. Its protein product is CASSVGRQPSGNTIYF.

This clonotype came up many times. V and J are TRBV28 and TRBJ2-1; 13 nucleotides agree with TRBD2. Germline trimming cut 2 bases from V and 9 bases from J; bases unmatched to any gene: 4. CDR3 size: 15 residues. Germline V gene lookup returns CDR1 MDHEN and CDR2 SYDVKM. The CDR3 nucleotides are TGTGCCAGCAGTTTAGGACTAGCGGGAGTAACTGAGCAGTTCTTC. This translates into CASSLGLAGVTEQFF.